This section outlines one T cell receptor (beta chain) sequence together with its context. Its recognized antigen is unknown. No base quality values were provided; no much bigger clone lies one nucleotide off. This record comes from a study of cytomegalovirus exposure and HLA in healthy donors (dated by TCRdb to 2016 to 2017). Context from the whole study: A later analysis indicated that the 120 or so validation repertoires were generated on the platform also employed for the 700 or so repertoires of the first cohort. The study aimed to test whether cataloging public T cell receptors could reveal signatures of past pathogen exposure. Besides the first cohort of roughly 640 subjects, a separate validation cohort made up of roughly 120 different subjects was used. To predict cytomegalovirus infection status, the study brought together high-throughput TCR immunosequencing, statistical association of individual TCRs with disease status, and machine learning.

The method was the immunoSEQ multiplex PCR assay. In the source study's methods: A statistical classification framework was developed to diagnose cytomegalovirus status using the catalog of TCR beta chain sequences. Here the immuneACCESS table is served through TCRdb, limited to in-frame sequences with V and J called. Missing clones are a known gap in these copies; in checked studies unresolved V genes cover under half, and the rest lacks a known reason. That table furnishes V, J and clone size, whereas the DNA furnished D and trimming. The sample table shows about 98,000 clones, and around nine tenths are seen once. More than 3% of the sample is in the top ten clones. What the work shows at the level of the full study, not this receptor alone: Most TCR sequences were seen in very few donors, while some public TCRs were found in many individuals. In a later analysis, TCRs clustered in the first cohort were found to also tend to co-occur in the 120 or so validation repertoires, with approximately 93% of cluster scores above 0. According to the authors, the approach could potentially be generalized to other disease states and immunological phenotypes. In vitro tests confirmed that a few of the cytomegalovirus-associated TCR beta chains recognize cytomegalovirus antigens. In the study, some 160 TCR beta chains were listed as associated with cytomegalovirus. The classifier was reported to diagnose cytomegalovirus status with high specificity and sensitivity in both the original and validation cohorts. The validation cohort had no HLA typing available for a later analysis, so co-occurrence within that cohort was assessed over all 120 or so repertoires.

Separate from the approximately 730-subject first cohort, the validation cohort of 95 to 150 subjects was the group to which the donors belonged. The sequence derives from a woman under 40 in good health and CMV-seronegative. The sequenced material came from PBMCs.

The nucleotide sequence is TGTGCCATCAGTAAGACTAGCGGGGCGTACGAGCAGTACTTC. Protein translation: CAISKTSGAYEQYF. In this chain, TRBV10-3 is recombined with TRBJ2-7; 11 middle bases align to TRBD2. Via the germline V gene, CDR1 is ENHRY and CDR2 SYGVKD. The CDR3, cysteine through phenylalanine, is 14 amino acids long. CDR3 DNA only is kept here, 42 bases in frame from base 1. The junction shows trimming of 5 bases on V and 4 bases on J, and the gene matches do not reach 4 bases of it.